These 13 T cell receptor beta chains were all obtained from the same sample, sequenced in a study of cytomegalovirus exposure and HLA in healthy donors. The PCR used 60 Vbeta and 13 Jbeta primers. This table comes from immunoSEQ multiplex PCR, and its TCRdb copy is limited to in-frame clones, with some not included. The sample has 95,000 to 150,000 clones, around 75% seen once; the top ten hold about 4.3%. Source material: PBMCs. The receptors derive from a man between 60 and 75 years old in good health and CMV-seropositive.

This rearrangement joins TRBV11-3 to TRBJ2-5, with D perhaps matching TRBD1 (6 bases). Deletions cut 5 bases from V and 5 bases from J, with 12 bases between. The CDR3 consists of 13 residues. Per germline, CDR1 SGHNT and CDR2 YENEEA. Written as DNA, the CDR3 is TGTGCCAGCAGCATACAGGGTAGCGAGACCCAGTACTTC. Encoded protein: CASSIQGSETQYF.

V and J are TRBV5-6 and TRBJ1-3; 7 positions match TRBD1. Trimming cost V 1 base and J 0 bases; bases outside gene matches: 4. Germline V gives CDR1 SGHDT, CDR2 YYEEEE. The length of the CDR3 is 16 residues. This chain's CDR3 is CASSLTGEISGNTIYF. CDR3 in DNA: TGTGCCAGCAGCTTGACAGGGGAGATCTCTGGAAACACCATATATTTT.

This chain uses TRBV19 with TRBJ2-7; D not certain. Germline V CDR1 and CDR2: LNHDA, SQIVND (reference sequence). The CDR3 loop spans 10 amino acids. V was pared by 11 bases and J by 6 bases, with 11 bases between. The CDR3 spells CAAGGIEQYF. The CDR3 DNA is TGTGCCGCCGGCGGCATCGAGCAGTACTTC.

This chain uses TRBV6-5 with TRBJ2-3; 7 bases map to TRBD2. Germline lookup yields CDR1 MNHEY and CDR2 SVGAGI. V lost 5 bases to trimming and J lost 7 bases; unmatched junction nucleotides: 6. CDR3 length equals 13 residues. CDR3 in amino acids: CASSIERGNTQYF. DNA of the CDR3: TGTGCCAGCAGTATTGAGCGGGGAAATACGCAGTATTTT.

The chain uses TRBV5-6 and TRBJ2-5, with D perhaps matching TRBD1 (6 bases). Looked up from germline, CDR1 is SGHDT and CDR2 is YYEEEE. V dropped 4 bases and J dropped 2 bases, with 9 bases sitting between them. CDR3 length: 13 residues. The CDR3 coding sequence is TGTGCCAGCAGCGCGGACAGACAAGAGACCCAGTACTTC. Amino acid sequence: CASSADRQETQYF.

V is TRBV11-2 and J is TRBJ2-5, with D possibly being TRBD2 (7 bases). Trimming took off 4 bases at V and 1 base at J, with 13 bases between the two ends. This CDR3 is 15 amino acids long. The germline V gene encodes CDR1 SGHAT and CDR2 FQNNGV. The CDR3 DNA follows: TGTGCCAGCAGCTGGGGAGGGGGATCCCAAGAGACCCAGTACTTC. Encoded protein: CASSWGGGSQETQYF.

This sequence joins TRBV5-6 and TRBJ2-7; D ambiguous. Germline lookup yields CDR1 SGHDT and CDR2 YYEEEE. This CDR3 spans 13 amino acids. V lost 3 bases, J lost 4 bases, and 11 bases lay in between. This chain's CDR3 is CASSSYSRYEQYF. The CDR3 DNA reads TGTGCCAGCAGCTCTTACTCGCGATACGAGCAGTACTTC.

The chain couples TRBV5-6 to TRBJ1-4, with 7 bases aligning to TRBD1. The V segment lost 2 bases and the J segment 8 bases; nucleotides outside the gene matches: 9. CDR3 size: 15 residues. Looked up from germline, CDR1 is SGHDT and CDR2 is YYEEEE. CDR3 in amino acids: CASSFYSQGPEKLFF. The CDR3 bases are TGTGCCAGCAGCTTTTATTCACAGGGGCCGGAAAAACTGTTTTTT.

The chain couples TRBV19 to TRBJ1-6; 9 bases align to TRBD1. The CDR3 contains 12 residues. CDR1 and CDR2 (germline): LNHDA, SQIVND (reference sequence). Trimming removed 10 bases from V and 7 bases from J; junction bases left unmatched: 2. CDR3 sequence reads: CATGTGNSPLHF. CDR3 in DNA: TGTGCCACAGGGACAGGGAATTCACCCCTCCACTTT.

This clone was observed a few times. This CDR3 is CASSLGTGHYGYTF. Here the CDR3 DNA reads TGCGCCAGCAGCTTGGGGACAGGGCACTATGGCTACACCTTC. The J gene is TRBJ1-2, the V gene TRBV5-1; TRBD1 matches at 8 bases. The V and J ends lost 0 bases and 3 bases, in that order; junction bases with no gene match: 1. CDR3 length equals 14 residues. Germline loops: CDR1 SGHRS, CDR2 YFSETQ.

The rearrangement links TRBV20-1 to TRBJ2-7, with TRBD2 as a possible D gene (6 bases). The CDR3 loop spans 11 amino acids. The V gene's germline CDR1 is DFQATT and CDR2 SNEGSKA (reference sequence). This CDR3 is CSTPEGGREYF. The CDR3 nucleotides are TGCAGCACGCCCGAAGGAGGGAGAGAGTACTTC.

A single count supports this clone. This chain uses TRBV13 with TRBJ1-2; TRBD1 might be the D (5 bases). The CDR3 is 14 residues long. Germline-derived CDR1 and CDR2 are PRHDT and FYEKMQ (reference sequence). The V gene lost 2 bases and the J gene lost 5 bases, with 12 bases spanning the gap. The CDR3 DNA is TGTGCCAGCAGCTTAAGGGGACTCGTGTATGGCTACACCTTC. Encoded protein: CASSLRGLVYGYTF.

The J gene is TRBJ1-1, the V gene TRBV5-1; 11 nucleotides align to TRBD1. Germline loops: CDR1 SGHRS, CDR2 YFSETQ. The CDR3 length is 15 residues. Trimming at V came to 0 bases and at J to 4 bases, leaving 2 bases not matched to a gene. CDR3 nucleotides: TGCGCCAGCAGCTTGGATGGGACAGGGGGCACTGAAGCTTTCTTT. This translates into CASSLDGTGGTEAFF.